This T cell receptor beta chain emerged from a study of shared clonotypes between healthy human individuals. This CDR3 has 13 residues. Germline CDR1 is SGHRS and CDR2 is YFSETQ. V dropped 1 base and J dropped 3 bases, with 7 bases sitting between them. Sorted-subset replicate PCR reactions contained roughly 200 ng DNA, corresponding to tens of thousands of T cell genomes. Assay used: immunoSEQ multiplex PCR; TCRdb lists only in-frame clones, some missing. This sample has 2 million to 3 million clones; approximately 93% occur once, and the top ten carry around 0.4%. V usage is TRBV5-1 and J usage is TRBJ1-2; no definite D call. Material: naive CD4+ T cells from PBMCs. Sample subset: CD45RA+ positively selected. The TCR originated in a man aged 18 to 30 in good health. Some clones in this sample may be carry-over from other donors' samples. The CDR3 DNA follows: TGCGCCAGCAGCTTGTTGGCAGACTATGGCTACACCTTC. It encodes CASSLLADYGYTF.